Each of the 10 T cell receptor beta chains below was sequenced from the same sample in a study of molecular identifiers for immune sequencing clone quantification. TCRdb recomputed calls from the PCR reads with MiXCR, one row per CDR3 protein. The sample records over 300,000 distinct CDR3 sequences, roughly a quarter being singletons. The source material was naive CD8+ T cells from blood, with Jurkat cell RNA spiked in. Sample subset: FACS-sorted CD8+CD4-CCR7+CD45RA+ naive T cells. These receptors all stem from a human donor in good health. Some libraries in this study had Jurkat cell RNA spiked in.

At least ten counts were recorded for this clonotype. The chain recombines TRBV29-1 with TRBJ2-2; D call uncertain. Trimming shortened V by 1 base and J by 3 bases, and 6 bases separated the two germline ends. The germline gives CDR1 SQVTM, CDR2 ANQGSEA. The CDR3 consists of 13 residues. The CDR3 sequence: CSVEGSHTGELFF. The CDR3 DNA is TGCAGCGTTGAAGGCAGCCACACCGGGGAGCTGTTTTTT.

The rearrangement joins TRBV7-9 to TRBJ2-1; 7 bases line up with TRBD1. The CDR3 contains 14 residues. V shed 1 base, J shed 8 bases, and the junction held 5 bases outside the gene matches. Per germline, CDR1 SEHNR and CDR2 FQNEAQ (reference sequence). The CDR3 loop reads CASSLGGGWDEQFF. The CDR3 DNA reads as TGTGCCAGCAGCTTAGGAGGGGGCTGGGATGAGCAGTTCTTC.

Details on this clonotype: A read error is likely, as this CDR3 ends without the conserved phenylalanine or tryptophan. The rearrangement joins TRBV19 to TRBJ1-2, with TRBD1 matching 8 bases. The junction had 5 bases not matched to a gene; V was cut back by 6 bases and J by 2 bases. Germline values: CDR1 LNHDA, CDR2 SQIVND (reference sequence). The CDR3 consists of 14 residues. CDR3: CASSLQGANYGYTL. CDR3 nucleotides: TGTGCCAGTAGCCTGCAGGGGGCCAACTATGGCTACACCCTC.

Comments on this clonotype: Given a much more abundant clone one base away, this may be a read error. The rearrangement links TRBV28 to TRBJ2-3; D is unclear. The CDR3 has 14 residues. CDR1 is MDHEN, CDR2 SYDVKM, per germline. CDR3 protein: CASGLSFGVDTQYF. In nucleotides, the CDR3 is TGTGCCAGCGGTTTATCGTTTGGTGTAGATACGCAGTATTTT.

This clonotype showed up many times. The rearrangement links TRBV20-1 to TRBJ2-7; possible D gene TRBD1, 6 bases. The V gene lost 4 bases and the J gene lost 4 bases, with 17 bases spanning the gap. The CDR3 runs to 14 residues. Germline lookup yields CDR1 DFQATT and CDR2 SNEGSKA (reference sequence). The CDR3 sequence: CSATGRDTKYEQYF. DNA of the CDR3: TGCAGTGCTACAGGCCGGGACACGAAGTACGAGCAGTACTTC.

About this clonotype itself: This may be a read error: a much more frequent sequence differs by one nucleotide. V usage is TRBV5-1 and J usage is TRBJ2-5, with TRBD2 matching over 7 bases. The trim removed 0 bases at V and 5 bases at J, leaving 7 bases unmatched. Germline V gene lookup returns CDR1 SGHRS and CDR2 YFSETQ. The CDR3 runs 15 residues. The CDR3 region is CASSLVGSGFETQYF. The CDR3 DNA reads TGCGCCAGCAGCTTGGTGGGTAGCGGGTTCGAGACCCAGTACTTC.

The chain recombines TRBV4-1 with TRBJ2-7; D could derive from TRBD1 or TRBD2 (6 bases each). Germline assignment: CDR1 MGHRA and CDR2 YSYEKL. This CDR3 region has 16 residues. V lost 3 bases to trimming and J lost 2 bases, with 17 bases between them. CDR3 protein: CASSHRTFGGPYEQYF. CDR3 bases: TGCGCCAGCAGCCATCGGACCTTTGGGGGGCCCTACGAGCAGTACTTC.

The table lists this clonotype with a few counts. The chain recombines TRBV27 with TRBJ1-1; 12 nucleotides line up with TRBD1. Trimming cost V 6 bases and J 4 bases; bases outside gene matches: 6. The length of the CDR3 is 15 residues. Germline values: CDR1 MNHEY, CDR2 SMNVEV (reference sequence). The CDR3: CASSRRDRGLTEAFF. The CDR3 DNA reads TGTGCCAGCAGCCGACGGGACAGGGGGCTCACTGAAGCTTTCTTT.

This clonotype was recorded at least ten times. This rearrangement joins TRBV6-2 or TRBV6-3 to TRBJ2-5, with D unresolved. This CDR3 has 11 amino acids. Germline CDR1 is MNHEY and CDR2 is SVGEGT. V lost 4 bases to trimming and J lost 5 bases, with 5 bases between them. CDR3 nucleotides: TGTGCCAGCAGTTTCGGGGAGACCCAGTACTTC. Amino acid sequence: CASSFGETQYF.

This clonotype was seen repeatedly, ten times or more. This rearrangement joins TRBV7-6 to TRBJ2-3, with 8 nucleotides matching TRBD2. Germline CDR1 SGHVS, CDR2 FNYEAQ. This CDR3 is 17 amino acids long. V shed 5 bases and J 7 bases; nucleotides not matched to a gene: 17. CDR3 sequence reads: CASSPSLAGEPSYTQYF. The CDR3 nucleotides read TGTGCCAGCAGCCCCTCGCTAGCGGGTGAACCCAGCTATACGCAGTATTTT.